This TCR beta chain is from a study of tumor-infiltrating lymphocytes in primary liver carcinoma (dated by TCRdb to the late 2010s). For the study in its entirety: Between late 2015 and March 2016, 4 to 6 patients in China with histopathologically diagnosed primary liver carcinoma had surgical resection. The five patients, three men and two women aged 30 to 69 years, had hepatocellular carcinoma (four) or combined HCC and intrahepatic cholangiocarcinoma (one). The five patients had tumors staged T1-T3 N0M0, with maximum diameters ranging from 4.2 to 10 cm. Samples yielded roughly 3.65 to 7.5 million productive TCRbeta reads; read depth did not differ significantly between tissue types. The study combined TCRbeta repertoire sequencing, expression microarrays and whole-exome sequencing across five regions of each liver tumor, with adjacent normal tissue and blood. TCRbeta repertoire sequencing covered 35 or so specimens from 5 patients: 25 or so tumor regions, 5 adjacent noncancerous liver tissues and 5 peripheral blood samples. High reproducibility was observed for the technical replicate repertoires, with mean shared-clone rates approximately 0.9 and correlation coefficients above 0.95. Study-wide findings and limitations: Only the TCR beta chain was sequenced, which likely underestimates true repertoire diversity because unpaired alpha chains were not captured. Pairs of tumor regions showed greater repertoire overlap (mean about 36%) than tumor-adjacent pairs (about 17%) or tumor-blood pairs (roughly 14%), which is consistent with antigen-driven expansion. Bulk unsorted samples precluded comparing CD4+ and CD8+ T cell repertoires. The study included only four to six patients, and the authors note findings should be validated in a larger study. A significantly larger repertoire fraction was made up by the top 250 clones in tumors than in blood (p = 0.039).

This clonotype was seen repeatedly, ten times or more. Its antigen target is currently unknown. Base qualities are not recorded, but no much larger clone differs from it by a single base. Starting from roughly 500 ng total RNA, TCRbeta-specific cDNA was produced by reverse transcription with a constant-region primer and ProtoScript II reverse transcriptase. TCRbeta libraries were built with three nested multiplex PCR rounds, a slightly modified ARM-PCR procedure. Each of the first two PCR rounds ran for around 10 cycles using multiplex TRBV1-TRBV30 forward primers together with a Cbeta reverse primer. Sample barcodes and Illumina adapters were attached in a final 25-cycle PCR using Deep VentR polymerase. Before sequencing, amplicons of 200-500 bp were purified from gel using a QIAquick gel extraction kit. TCRbeta amplicons were sequenced on an Illumina HiSeq 2500 with 250-bp paired-end reads. The study's own analysis went as follows. To recover full CDR3 sequences, reads were quality-trimmed using Trimmomatic v0.33 and paired reads were then merged using FLASH v1.2.11. MiGEC v1.2.1b assigned V, D and J germline segments to the rearranged TCRbeta sequences. Clonotype statistics, along with Shannon-Wiener diversity indices, were calculated using VDJtools v1.0.0. To reduce sampling bias, subsequent analyses other than the diversity analysis used only the 250 most abundant clonotypes in each sample. In TCRdb, the public reads were trimmed at Q25 with fastp and aligned with MiXCR, with productive beta chains retained. Every CDR3 protein is listed once, alongside the most common genes and DNA of its rows. These V and J calls rely on TCRdb rather than the paper's analysis. The sample profile shows some 320,000 distinct CDR3 sequences; around three fifths of them were found once. Of the sample, roughly 9% is held by the ten largest clones.

RNA from unsorted whole blood was extracted with TRIzol reagent, and germline DNA was obtained with the DNeasy Blood & Tissue kit. At the time of sampling, the patients had chronic HBV infection and had not received any treatment. Around 3.6 milliliters of peripheral blood were collected into K2EDTA tubes before surgery. V has 4 bases trimmed and J has 5 bases trimmed; junction bases matching no gene number 13. The CDR3 starts with the cysteine, ends with the phenylalanine, and has 16 residues. This entry keeps only the CDR3 DNA: 48 bases, framed from base 1. For CDR1 and CDR2, the germline V gene lists WSHSY and SAAADI.

The sequenced material came from peripheral blood. The V and J segments used are TRBV10-2 and TRBJ2-5, with TRBD2 identical over 7 junction bases. The sequence was collected from a man in his forties or fifties with primary liver carcinoma and hepatitis B virus infection. The sequenced DNA is TGCGCCAGCAGTGCACTTCGCGGGAGCGGGACTGAGACCCAGTACTTC. This codes for CASSALRGSGTETQYF.